The entry below gives a single T cell receptor (beta chain) sequence along with its context. Its antigen is unknown. Primers for the PCR totalled 60 Vbeta and 13 Jbeta. The data were produced by immunoSEQ multiplex PCR, yet TCRdb's version contains in-frame clones alone and is incomplete. The sample lists 160,000 or so clones, around four fifths occurring once. These data originate in a study of cytomegalovirus exposure and HLA in healthy donors. Overall study findings and caveats: A list of more than 150 TCR beta chains associated with cytomegalovirus was given. The number of N-insertions in an Asian-associated ancestry cluster was reportedly below the approximately 700-donor mean in a later analysis. A prior analysis recorded that most TCR beta V segments were productive about 87% or about 30% of the time.

Sequences were obtained from PBMCs. The receptor was isolated from a young man in good health and CMV-seronegative.

CDR3 sequence (DNA): TGTGCCAGCAGAAACGGGCCTAGCGGGATTCAGTACTTC. Encoded protein: CASRNGPSGIQYF. This rearrangement joins TRBV6-5 to TRBJ2-7; 9 bases agree with TRBD2. This CDR3 is 13 amino acids long. Germline V gene data show CDR1 as MNHEY and CDR2 as SVGAGI. The trim removed 6 bases at V and 10 bases at J, leaving 10 bases unmatched.